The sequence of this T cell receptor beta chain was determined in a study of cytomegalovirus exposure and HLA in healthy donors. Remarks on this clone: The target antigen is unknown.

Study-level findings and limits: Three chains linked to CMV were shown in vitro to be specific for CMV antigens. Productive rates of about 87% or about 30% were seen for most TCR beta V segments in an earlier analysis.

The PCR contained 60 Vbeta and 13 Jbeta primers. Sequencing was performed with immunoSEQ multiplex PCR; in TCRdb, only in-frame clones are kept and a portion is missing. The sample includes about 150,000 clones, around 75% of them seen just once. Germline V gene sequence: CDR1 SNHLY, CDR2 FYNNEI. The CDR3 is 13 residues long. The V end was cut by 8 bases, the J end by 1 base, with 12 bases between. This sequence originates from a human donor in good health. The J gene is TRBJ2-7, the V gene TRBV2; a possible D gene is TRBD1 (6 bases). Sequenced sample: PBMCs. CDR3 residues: CASGLDRSYEQYF. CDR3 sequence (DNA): TGTGCCAGCGGATTAGACAGGTCCTACGAGCAGTACTTC. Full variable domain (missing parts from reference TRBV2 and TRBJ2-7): EPEVTQTPSHQVTQMGQEVILRCVPISNHLYFYWYRQILGQKVEFLVSFYNNEISEKSEIFDDQFSVERPDGSNFTLKIRSTKLEDSAMYFCASGLDRSYEQYFGPGTRLTVT.